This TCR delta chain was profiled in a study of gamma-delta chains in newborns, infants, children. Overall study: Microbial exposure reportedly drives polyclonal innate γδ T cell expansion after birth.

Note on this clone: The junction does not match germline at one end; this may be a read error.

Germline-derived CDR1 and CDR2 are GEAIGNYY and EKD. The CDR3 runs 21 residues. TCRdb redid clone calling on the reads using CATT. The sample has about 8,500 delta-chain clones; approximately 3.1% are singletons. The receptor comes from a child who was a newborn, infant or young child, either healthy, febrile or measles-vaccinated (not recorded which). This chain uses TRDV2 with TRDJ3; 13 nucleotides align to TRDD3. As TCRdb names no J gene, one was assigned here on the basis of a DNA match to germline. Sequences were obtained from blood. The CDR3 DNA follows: TGTGCCCGTGACACCGTACTGGGGGATACGCCCAGCTCCTGGGACACCCGACAGATGTTTTTC. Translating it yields CARDTVLGDTPSSWDTRQMFF.